The 15 T cell receptor beta chains reported below all come from one sample, sequenced in a study of CD8 T cells in ankylosing spondylitis listed by TCRdb under 2017. The receptor library was made with 5' RACE. Sequencing took place on an Illumina HiSeq 2500. Using fastp trimming at Q25 and MiXCR clonotype assembly, TCRdb reanalyzed the public sequencing data and kept in-frame beta chains. Every distinct CDR3 protein forms one entry, paired with its most common genes and DNA. This sample is represented by about 160,000 distinct CDR3 sequences; around 20% of them were singletons. The top ten clones comprise roughly 7.7% of the sample. Sequencing input: blood, either unsorted or a sorted T cell fraction (not recorded which). The receptors were gathered from a male donor with ankylosing spondylitis or in good health (not recorded which).

The rearrangement uses TRBV28 and TRBJ2-1, with TRBD2 matching over 14 bases. There are 17 residues in the CDR3. With V trimmed by 4 bases and J by 3 bases, 5 bases remained unmatched. The germline V gene encodes CDR1 MDHEN and CDR2 SYDVKM. CDR3: CASSSGLAGVGYNEQFF. The CDR3 DNA sequence: TGTGCCAGCAGTTCGGGACTAGCGGGAGTAGGCTACAATGAGCAGTTCTTC.

This chain connects TRBV25-1 to TRBJ2-1, with 10 nucleotides matching TRBD1. The CDR3 loop spans 15 amino acids. V lost 8 bases and J lost 7; bases outside the gene matches: 11. Germline V gene data show CDR1 as MGHDK and CDR2 as SYGVNS. CDR3 amino acids: CASASRDRGLNEQFF. The CDR3 DNA sequence: TGTGCCAGCGCATCCCGGGACAGGGGTTTGAATGAGCAGTTCTTC.

This clonotype was detected a few times. The chain joins TRBV5-4 to TRBJ2-1, with 10 bases fitting TRBD2. V lost 0 bases, J lost 6 bases, and 21 bases stayed unmatched. In germline, CDR1 is SGHNT, CDR2 YYREEE (reference sequence). The CDR3 runs to 21 residues. CDR3 amino acids: CASSLEPLAGRFGWFSNEQFF. The CDR3 DNA sequence: TGTGCCAGCAGCTTGGAGCCACTAGCGGGGAGGTTTGGATGGTTTTCCAATGAGCAGTTCTTC.

This rearrangement joins TRBV27 to TRBJ2-5; 11 bases match TRBD1. The CDR3 has 14 residues. The V and J ends lost 7 bases and 4 bases, in that order; junction bases with no gene match: 5. Germline V gene sequence: CDR1 MNHEY, CDR2 SMNVEV (reference sequence). CDR3 coding DNA: TGTGCCAGCAAAAAGGACAGGGGGCTAGAGACCCAGTACTTC. It yields the protein CASKKDRGLETQYF.

This clonotype has ten or more counts. This chain connects TRBV10-3 to TRBJ2-3; 8 bases align to TRBD2. The length of the CDR3 is 14 residues. V lost 7 bases to trimming and J lost 0 bases; unmatched junction nucleotides: 3. From germline, CDR1 is ENHRY and CDR2 SYGVKD. DNA for the CDR3: TGTGCCATCATGGGACTAGGGAGCACAGATACGCAGTATTTT. Amino acids: CAIMGLGSTDTQYF.

CDR3 loop: CASSFKRLAGTDTQYF. CDR3 in DNA: TGTGCCAGCAGCTTCAAGCGACTAGCGGGGACAGATACGCAGTATTTT. The chain carries TRBV27 and TRBJ2-3, with TRBD2 matching over 11 bases. The CDR3 is 16 amino acids. Trimming cost V 6 bases and J 3 bases; bases outside gene matches: 8. Germline CDR1 reads MNHEY; CDR2 reads SMNVEV (reference sequence).

The table lists this clonotype with a few counts. The chain carries TRBV29-1 and TRBJ2-1; maybe TRBD1 (6 bases). Germline V gene sequence: CDR1 SQVTM, CDR2 ANQGSEA. The CDR3 spans 14 residues. V was pared by 2 bases and J by 3 bases, with 11 bases between. This CDR3 is CSVEPQGFYNEQFF. The DNA of the CDR3 is TGCAGCGTTGAACCACAGGGATTCTACAATGAGCAGTTCTTC.

The V gene is TRBV6-2 or TRBV6-3, the J gene TRBJ1-5; no clear D. The CDR3 spans 13 residues. V gave up 2 bases and J gave up 5 bases, with 7 bases separating them. The germline V gene encodes CDR1 MNHEY and CDR2 SVGEGT. In nucleotides, the CDR3 is TGTGCCAGCAGTTACGACCGGGATCAGCCCCAGCATTTT. Amino acid sequence: CASSYDRDQPQHF.

This clonotype was counted ten times or more. The J gene is TRBJ2-3, the V gene TRBV24-1; D ambiguous. This CDR3 comprises 15 residues. V was shortened by 3 bases and J by 4 bases, with 13 bases between the two germline ends. Germline-derived CDR1 and CDR2 are KGHDR and SFDVKD. The CDR3 sequence is CATSDPRLKPDTQYF. The CDR3 nucleotides are TGTGCCACCAGTGATCCCAGACTGAAGCCAGATACGCAGTATTTT.

This clonotype has at least ten counts. This chain links TRBV27 with TRBJ2-3; 8 positions match TRBD1. With V trimmed by 6 bases and J by 2 bases, 10 bases remained unmatched. The CDR3 length is 16 residues. The germline V gene has CDR1 MNHEY and CDR2 SMNVEV (reference sequence). CDR3 amino acids: CASRLTTGAVTDTQYF. In nucleotides, the CDR3 is TGTGCCAGCAGGTTAACGACAGGGGCCGTCACAGATACGCAGTATTTT.

The chain couples TRBV6-6 to TRBJ1-4, with TRBD1 matching 9 bases. Per germline, CDR1 MNHNY and CDR2 SVGAGI (reference sequence). This CDR3 has 12 residues. J gave up 8 bases and V 8 bases, and 3 bases lay outside the gene matches. DNA for the CDR3: TGTGCCAGCCGACAGGGGGACGAAAAACTGTTTTTT. Translated, it gives CASRQGDEKLFF.

This clonotype was observed at least ten times. This chain's CDR3 is CASSLALGRTDTQYF. CDR3 sequence (DNA): TGCGCCAGCAGCTTGGCCCTTGGGAGGACAGATACGCAGTATTTT. This chain links TRBV5-1 with TRBJ2-3; D possibly corresponds to TRBD2 (6 bases). V was pared by 0 bases and J by 3 bases, with 11 bases between. The CDR3 is 15 residues long. Germline loops: CDR1 SGHRS, CDR2 YFSETQ.

V and J are TRBV27 and TRBJ1-1; tentatively, D is TRBD1 (6 bases). The length of the CDR3 is 16 residues. Germline V CDR1 and CDR2: MNHEY, SMNVEV (reference sequence). Trimming pared 5 bases from V and 0 bases from J, leaving 16 bases between. This CDR3 reads CASSTKPGHMNTEAFF. The CDR3 region has the DNA TGTGCCAGCAGTACCAAGCCGGGACACATGAACACTGAAGCTTTCTTT.

At least ten counts were recorded for this clonotype. CDR3: CSAKGGGYTF. The CDR3 region has the DNA TGCAGTGCCAAAGGGGGTGGCTACACCTTC. J is TRBJ1-2 and V is TRBV20-1; TRBD1 might be the D (6 bases). The germline gives CDR1 DFQATT, CDR2 SNEGSKA (reference sequence). CDR3 length equals 10 residues. V was shortened by 6 bases and J by 7 bases, with 9 bases between the two germline ends.

The chain recombines TRBV6-5 with TRBJ1-4; D may be TRBD1 (5 bases). There are 15 residues in the CDR3. Germline lookup yields CDR1 MNHEY and CDR2 SVGAGI. With 3 bases removed from V and 3 bases from J, the gap between germline ends came to 11 bases. The DNA for the CDR3 is TGTGCCAGCAGTTATACAGGTCCCCCTAATGAAAAACTGTTTTTT. It translates to CASSYTGPPNEKLFF.